This TCR beta chain emerged from a study of cytomegalovirus exposure and HLA in healthy donors. Germline values: CDR1 SGHVS, CDR2 FQNEAQ. The length of the CDR3 is 14 residues. The V end lost 4 bases, the J end lost 4 bases, and 10 bases lay between the germline ends. It was with 60 Vbeta and 13 Jbeta primers that the PCR ran. The method was immunoSEQ multiplex PCR; TCRdb's version includes in-frame clones alone and lacks a portion of them. In all, the sample yields about 53,000 clones. The rearrangement links TRBV7-8 to TRBJ1-4; D unresolved. This sequence originates from a man between 18 and 35 years old in good health and CMV-seropositive. The sequencing sample was made of PBMCs. In DNA form, the CDR3 reads TGTGCCAGCAGCTCGGAGGCTTTTAATGAAAAACTGTTTTTT. Protein product: CASSSEAFNEKLFF. The whole variable domain, filled in from reference TRBV7-8 and TRBJ1-4, reads GAGVSQSPRYKVAKRGQDVALRCDPISGHVSLFWYQQALGQGPEFLTYFQNEAQLDKSGLPSDRFFAERPEGSVSTLKIQRTQQEDSAVYLCASSSEAFNEKLFFGSGTQLSVL.